A single sample is the source of the 23 T cell receptor beta chains below, sequenced in a study of immune heterogeneity within non-small cell lung tumors. Template material comprised bulk tumor genomic DNA at 600 ng per sample. Multiple widely separated biopsies were taken from each primary tumor at surgery. Undergoing curative surgery were patients whose non-small cell lung cancer was untreated and newly diagnosed. Amplifying TCR beta CDR3 involved multiplex PCR carried out with 32 V and 13 J primers. TCRdb fed the multiplex PCR reads into MiXCR, producing one record per CDR3 protein. The table lists around 6,200 distinct CDR3 sequences, 22% of them singletons. The sample was lung tumor tissue. These receptors came from a man aged 70 or older with non-small cell lung cancer.

There are many counts of this clonotype. J is TRBJ1-5 and V is TRBV15; 7 nucleotides align to TRBD1. Germline CDR1 and CDR2: LNHNV and YYDKDF (reference sequence). V lost 8 bases to trimming and J lost 2 bases; unmatched junction nucleotides: 15. This CDR3 spans 17 amino acids. The CDR3: CATGPGGVFPRNQPQHF. The CDR3 DNA follows: TGTGCCACCGGGCCAGGGGGTGTTTTTCCTCGCAATCAGCCCCAGCATTTT.

This clonotype is medium-sized by share. CDR3 sequence (DNA): TGTGCCAGCAGCTTAGATCGCACAACTAATTACGAGCAGTACTTC. The encoded protein is CASSLDRTTNYEQYF. The chain has TRBV11-2 and TRBJ2-7; no clear D. The CDR3 is 15 residues long. V shed 0 bases and J shed 4 bases, with 13 bases lying between them. The germline V gene has CDR1 SGHAT and CDR2 FQNNGV.

The V and J genes are TRBV4-1 and TRBJ2-3, with 11 bases matching TRBD2. The junction had 9 bases not matched to a gene; V was cut back by 5 bases and J by 5 bases. CDR3 length equals 16 residues. Germline CDR1 is MGHRA and CDR2 is YSYEKL. The CDR3 region has the DNA TGCGCCAGCAGCACCTTTAGCGGGAGGGCCGGAGATACGCAGTATTTT. It encodes CASSTFSGRAGDTQYF.

This clonotype is medium-sized by share. The chain is built from TRBV5-6 and TRBJ1-6; D gene ambiguous. The CDR3 consists of 15 residues. CDR1 SGHDT and CDR2 YYEEEE come from the germline V gene. The V and J ends lost 4 bases and 4 bases respectively, with 12 bases between them. CDR3 region: CASSLPWQYNSPLHF. DNA of the CDR3: TGTGCCAGCAGCCTACCGTGGCAGTATAATTCACCCCTCCACTTT.

About this clonotype itself: This CDR3 is missing its conserved last phenylalanine or tryptophan, likely due to a read error. No DNA is shown, since the ends of the CDR3 on it are uncertain; the CDR3 is the one TCRdb lists. The chain joins TRBV12-3 or TRBV12-4 to TRBJ2-3; TRBD2 reflects the table's D call only, with no check against the DNA. The CDR3 is 14 residues long, ends included. This CDR3 is CASSTDGYEQYFGP.

This clonotype was picked up many times. The chain has TRBV20-1 and TRBJ1-4; 7 bases agree with TRBD1. The CDR3 spans 14 residues. The junction had 5 bases not matched to a gene; V was cut back by 3 bases and J by 4 bases. The V gene's germline CDR1 is DFQATT and CDR2 SNEGSKA (reference sequence). The CDR3 nucleotides read TGCAGTGCTAGTGACAGGGTCAATAATGAAAAACTGTTTTTT. Translation: CSASDRVNNEKLFF.

By sample share, this clonotype is medium-sized. The chain has TRBV27 and TRBJ1-1; TRBD1 might be the D (6 bases). CDR3 length equals 16 residues. The V gene's germline CDR1 is MNHEY and CDR2 SMNVEV (reference sequence). Trimming removed 3 bases at V and 2 bases at J, with 16 bases between. CDR3 sequence reads: CASSFLLRGRNTEAFF. DNA for the CDR3: TGTGCCAGCAGTTTTTTGCTCAGGGGTCGCAACACTGAAGCTTTCTTT.

This clonotype is labeled as medium-sized. The gene calls are TRBV20-1 and TRBJ1-3; D gene uncertain. Germline-derived CDR1 and CDR2 are DFQATT and SNEGSKA (reference sequence). The CDR3 has 16 amino acids. Trimming took 3 bases from V and 0 from J, leaving 15 bases between them. In DNA form, the CDR3 reads TGCAGTGCTAGTTCGGGCGGCGGCTACTCTGGAAACACCATATATTTT. This codes for CSASSGGGYSGNTIYF.

The chain uses TRBV9 and TRBJ2-1; D is uncertain. V was trimmed by 0 bases and J by 8 bases, leaving 21 bases between them. Germline CDR1 SGDLS, CDR2 YYNGEE. The CDR3 consists of 17 residues. CDR3 sequence reads: CASSVGGSTSPMDEQFF. The DNA of the CDR3 is TGTGCCAGCAGCGTAGGAGGATCCACTTCCCCCATGGATGAGCAGTTCTTC.

Sample share makes this clonotype medium-sized. V is TRBV30 and J is TRBJ1-6; D is undetermined. V lost 5 bases, J lost 6 bases, and 5 bases lay in between. Germline V lookup: CDR1 GTSNPN, CDR2 SVGIG (reference sequence). The CDR3 totals 11 residues. The chain's CDR3 is CAWAFNSPLHF. The DNA of the CDR3 is TGTGCCTGGGCCTTTAATTCACCCCTCCACTTT. Together with reference TRBV30 and TRBJ1-6, the CDR3 gives the full variable domain: SQTIHQWPATLVQPVGSPLSLECTVEGTSNPNLYWYRQAAGRGLQLLFYSVGIGQISSEVPQNLSASRPQDRQFILSSKKLLLSDSGFYLCAWAFNSPLHFGNGTRLTVT.

Notes on this clonotype: With a much larger clone just one base away, this may be a read error. The chain carries TRBV15 and TRBJ1-2, with a weak D call TRBD1 (6 bases). The CDR3 covers 13 residues. Germline V CDR1 and CDR2: LNHNV, YYDKDF (reference sequence). DNA for the CDR3: TGTGACACCAGCAGAGTTGCAGGGGCGGGCTACACCTTC. Its protein is CDTSRVAGAGYTF.

The J gene is TRBJ2-1, the V gene TRBV20-1, with 10 bases aligning to TRBD1. The CDR3 covers 15 residues. V shed 0 bases and J 9 bases; nucleotides not matched to a gene: 8. Germline values: CDR1 DFQATT, CDR2 SNEGSKA (reference sequence). In DNA form, the CDR3 reads TGCAGTGCTAGAGATCTCGAGACAGGGGGCACTGAGCAGTTCTTC. Translation gives CSARDLETGGTEQFF.

This clonotype was recorded once. This chain connects TRBV6-2 or TRBV6-3 to TRBJ2-2; D ambiguous. Trimming removed 2 bases from V and 0 bases from J, with 13 bases in between. The length of the CDR3 is 17 residues. Germline values: CDR1 MNHEY, CDR2 SVGEGT. In nucleotides, the CDR3 is TGTGCCAGCAGTTACCGATTTAGCAGAGCGAACACCGGGGAGCTGTTTTTT. Translation: CASSYRFSRANTGELFF.

The chain is built from TRBV18 and TRBJ2-7; D might be TRBD2 (6 bases). Germline values: CDR1 KGHSH, CDR2 LQKENI. CDR3 length equals 14 residues. V was cut by 1 base and J by 0 bases, with 7 bases left in between. The CDR3 here is CASSPLADSYEQYF. The CDR3 nucleotides read TGTGCCAGCTCACCACTAGCGGACTCCTACGAGCAGTACTTC.

Sample share makes this clonotype large. The genes are TRBV20-1 and TRBJ1-2, with 9 bases aligning to TRBD1. CDR3 length: 11 amino acids. Germline CDR1 DFQATT, CDR2 SNEGSKA (reference sequence). For the CDR3, the DNA is TGCAGGGGGGGACAGGGTGGCGGCTACACCTTC. This encodes CRGGQGGGYTF.

This clonotype is medium-sized within its sample. The chain couples TRBV27 to TRBJ2-7; D is perhaps TRBD2 (6 bases). Germline V gene data show CDR1 as MNHEY and CDR2 as SMNVEV (reference sequence). The CDR3 length is 14 residues. Trimming cost V 6 bases and J 3 bases, with 15 bases left between them. The CDR3 protein is CASSPGLTNYEQYF. The CDR3 DNA reads as TGTGCCAGCAGCCCGGGACTTACCAACTACGAGCAGTACTTC.

This clonotype was seen ten or more times. The chain recombines TRBV6-1 with TRBJ2-3, with 7 bases identical to TRBD2. Per germline, CDR1 MNHNS and CDR2 SASEGT. The CDR3 extends over 17 amino acids. V gave up 10 bases and J gave up 1 base; unmatched junction bases: 17. The CDR3 is CATPLRCAGDGTDTQYF. CDR3 nucleotide sequence: TGTGCCACCCCCTTGCGGTGCGCGGGAGATGGCACAGATACGCAGTATTTT.

By share, this clonotype ranks as medium-sized (0.01 to 0.1%). The V and J genes are TRBV18 and TRBJ2-1; 7 bases align to TRBD2. The CDR3 runs to 12 residues. V lost 0 bases and J lost 15; bases outside the gene matches: 5. Germline CDR1 reads KGHSH; CDR2 reads LQKENI. CDR3 loop: CASSPPAGIPFF. The CDR3 DNA reads as TGTGCCAGCTCACCACCAGCGGGGATACCGTTCTTC. Based on the CDR3 plus reference TRBV18 and TRBJ2-1, the full variable domain is NAGVMQNPRHLVRRRGQEARLRCSPMKGHSHVYWYRQLPEEGLKFMVYLQKENIIDESGMPKERFSAEFPKEGPSILRIQQVVRGDSAAYFCASSPPAGIPFFGPGTRLTVL.

By proportion, this clonotype is medium-sized. The V and J genes are TRBV5-1 and TRBJ1-1; the D gene is possibly TRBD1 (5 bases). Germline-derived CDR1 and CDR2 are SGHRS and YFSETQ. Deletions cut 9 bases from V and 1 base from J, with 13 bases between. There are 13 residues in the CDR3. In DNA, the CDR3 is TGCGCCACCAGAGGGGAATCGAACACTGAAGCTTTCTTT. This codes for CATRGESNTEAFF.

Relative to its sample, this clonotype is medium-sized (0.01 to 0.1%). CDR3 sequence (DNA): TGTGCCAGCAGCTTTGGGGACGGGGCGGGCTACGAGCAGTACTTC. It yields the protein CASSFGDGAGYEQYF. The chain employs TRBV7-9 and TRBJ2-7; D could derive from TRBD1 or TRBD2 (5 bases each). The germline V and J ends were trimmed by 3 bases and 3 bases, with 15 bases remaining between them. The CDR3 length is 15 residues. The V gene's germline CDR1 is SEHNR and CDR2 FQNEAQ (reference sequence).

This clonotype is termed large (0.1 to 1%). The V and J genes are TRBV27 and TRBJ1-4; TRBD1 might be the D (6 bases). The CDR3 runs 16 residues. V gave up 6 bases and J gave up 0 bases, with 14 bases separating them. CDR1 is MNHEY and CDR2 is SMNVEV in the germline V gene (reference sequence). The CDR3 DNA reads as TGTGCCAGCAGATTCACAGGGTCAGCAACTAATGAAAAACTGTTTTTT. Translating it yields CASRFTGSATNEKLFF.

A few counts support this clonotype. The chain is built from TRBV20-1 and TRBJ1-4; unclear D gene. The ends were cut back, 0 bases at V and 4 bases at J, with 9 bases in the middle. This CDR3 comprises 14 residues. Germline assignment: CDR1 DFQATT and CDR2 SNEGSKA (reference sequence). CDR3: CSARDSTVNEKLFF. The DNA of the CDR3 is TGCAGTGCTAGAGATAGCACAGTTAATGAAAAACTGTTTTTT.

Concerning this clonotype: The missing conserved phenylalanine or tryptophan at the end of this CDR3 makes a read error likely. Because the CDR3's place on the DNA is in doubt, the DNA is left out and the CDR3 is given as listed by TCRdb. The chain has TRBV15 and TRBJ2-3; the D segment call TRBD1 is taken from the table without a DNA check. CDR1 is LNHNV and CDR2 is YYDKDF in the germline V gene (reference sequence). Both ends counted, the CDR3 spans 15 residues. The CDR3 protein is CATSRDGRGEQYFGP.